This T cell receptor beta chain was retrieved from a study of T cells after yellow fever vaccination. Study conclusions and caveats: The secondary T-cell response peaked on day 5, not day 15, but was weaker.

TCRdb reanalysed the 5' RACE reads using MiXCR and keeps one entry per CDR3 protein. The sample has about 320,000 distinct CDR3 sequences, 3.5% to 4.5% seen once; the top ten hold around 19%. This clonotype came up many times. Its specificity is unknown. Trimming removed 5 bases at V and 10 bases at J, with 9 bases between. CDR3 size: 12 residues. Germline assignment: CDR1 SGHTA and CDR2 FQGNSA. Here the sequenced sample was PBMCs, taken 15 days after the yellow fever booster vaccination. The chain employs TRBV7-2 and TRBJ1-6; D remains ambiguous. The sequence was collected from a young man who received the YFV17D yellow fever vaccine. The CDR3, as DNA: TGTGCCAGCAGCCTAGGAGGATCACCCCTCCACTTT. Translated: CASSLGGSPLHF.